Listed below are T cell receptor beta chains from one sample, sequenced in a study of CD8+ T cells in alopecia areata. Some clones are missing from TCRdb's copy, which holds only in-frame ones; the method was immunoSEQ multiplex PCR. Of around 150,000 clones in the sample, 60% to 75% were seen once. Sequenced here: CD4+ T cells sorted from blood, sampled at week 24, from a patient treated with tofacitinib. These TCRs come from a human donor with alopecia areata. The CDR3 runs from the conserved cysteine through the conserved F or W. Fields, in order: D gene, J gene, V gene, clone size, CDR3 DNA, CDR3 protein. The D gene is left open where the match is weak. Clone size is shown for a subset of rows, as once, few, many or a class of expanded clone.

- TRBJ1-1 TRBV12-5 - TGTGCTAGTGGTTTGGTACCCGACAGGAAAGTGTCTTTCTTT CASGLVPDRKVSFF
- TRBJ1-2 TRBV30 few TGTGCCTGGAGTGTAAACGGGGGCTACACCTTC CAWSVNGGYTF
- TRBJ1-2 TRBV30 - TGTGCCTGGAGCCTAGACCACTATGGCTACACCTTC CAWSLDHYGYTF
- TRBJ1-1 TRBV29-1 few TGCAGCGTTGCCCAACCACGGGGGGCTAAGAACACTGAAGCTTTCTTT CSVAQPRGAKNTEAFF
- TRBJ2-3 TRBV7-2 once TGTGCCAGCAGCTCAGGGGTGGGCGCAGATACGCAGTATTTT CASSSGVGADTQYF
- TRBJ1-1 TRBV7-9 - TGTGCCAGCAGCTTGGGGCCCCCTGAAGCTTTCTTT CASSLGPPEAFF
- TRBJ1-2 TRBV13 - TGTGCCAGCAGCTTGCCTACGGGGACCTATGGCTACACCTTC CASSLPTGTYGYTF
- TRBJ2-5 TRBV6-6 - TGTGCCAGCAGTGCAGGGTCGTCGAGGCAAGAGACCCAGTACTTC CASSAGSSRQETQYF
TRBD1 TRBJ2-6 TRBV7-9 once TGTGCCAGTCACCGGGGACAGGGTTCGGCTGGGGCCAACGTCCTGACTTTC CASHRGQGSAGANVLTF
- TRBJ2-3 TRBV18 - TGTGCCAGCTCACCGGTCAGAGATACGCAGTGTTTT CASSPVRDTQCF
TRBD1 TRBJ1-2 TRBV29-1 - TGCAGCGTTGTTAAGGGGGCGAGTGGCTACACCTTC CSVVKGASGYTF
- TRBJ1-5 TRBV5-1 once TGCGCCAGCAGCTTGGAGGGGTCTAGCAATCAGCCCCAGCATTTT CASSLEGSSNQPQHF
TRBD1 TRBJ2-7 TRBV11-2 once TGTGCCAGCAGCCGAGAAATCGGACAGGTAGCCTACGAGCAGTACTTC CASSREIGQVAYEQYF
- TRBJ1-4 TRBV2 - TGTGCCAGCATCCTTGAAGCAACTAATGAAAAACTGTTTTTT CASILEATNEKLFF
- TRBJ1-3 TRBV6-5 - TGTGCCAGCAGTTACTCGATCAAGAGCTCTGGAAACACCATATATTTT CASSYSIKSSGNTIYF
- TRBJ2-7 TRBV4-1 - TGCGCCAGCAGCCAGGTGGGCGAGCAGTACTTC CASSQVGEQYF
- TRBJ2-3 TRBV5-1 few TGCGCCAGCAGCTTCGCCGGGGGAGATACGCAGTATTTT CASSFAGGDTQYF
- TRBJ1-6 TRBV18 - TGTGCCAGCTCACCAAAGATCGGGGGAGGGGAACATAATTCACCCCTCCACTTT CASSPKIGGGEHNSPLHF
- TRBJ2-7 TRBV30 - TGTGCCTGGAGTGTGGGGGTCGGCGAGCAGTACTTC CAWSVGVGEQYF
- TRBJ2-7 TRBV6-6 - TGTGCCAGCAGTTACCTTGAGGAGCAGTACTTC CASSYLEEQYF
- TRBJ2-5 TRBV29-1 - TGCAGCGTTGTGGTCCAGGGTCGGGAGACCCAGTACTTC CSVVVQGRETQYF
- TRBJ2-7 TRBV30 - TGTGCCTGGAGTCATGGTCAAGGGGGGCCCTACGAGCAGTACTTC CAWSHGQGGPYEQYF
- TRBJ2-5 TRBV4-1 - TGCGCCAGCAGCCAAGATTTCCAGGGGAGAGAGACCCAGTACTTC CASSQDFQGRETQYF
- TRBJ1-5 TRBV4-1 few TGCGCCAGCAGCCAAGATTTTCAGGGGCCTCAGCCCCAGCATTTT CASSQDFQGPQPQHF
TRBD1 TRBJ1-4 TRBV4-2 - TGTGCCAGCAGCCCCTCGGACAGGGACGAAAAACTGTTTTTT CASSPSDRDEKLFF
- TRBJ1-2 TRBV5-4 - TGTGCCAGCAGCTTCTCGAAAAAATCGGAAGGCTACACCTTC CASSFSKKSEGYTF
- TRBJ2-5 TRBV11-2 - TGTGCCAGCAGCTTAGCGGACTCATCGACGGGAGAGACCCAGTACTTC CASSLADSSTGETQYF
TRBD1 TRBJ1-1 TRBV30 few TGTGCCTGGAGACGAGGACAGGACACTGAAGCTTTCTTT CAWRRGQDTEAFF
- TRBJ1-5 TRBV27 - TGTGCCAGCAGTTTAATACGGGGCCAGCCCCAGCATTTT CASSLIRGQPQHF
- TRBJ2-3 TRBV5-1 many TGCGCCAGCGCCCCCCAAACTAGCTCGGATACGCAGTATTTT CASAPQTSSDTQYF
- TRBJ2-5 TRBV19 few TGTGCCAGTGCCAGGGGCGGAGGAGAGACCCAGTACTTC CASARGGGETQYF
- TRBJ1-2 TRBV4-1 - TGCGCCAGCAGCCAACCGGGTACTAACTATGGCTACACCTTC CASSQPGTNYGYTF
TRBD2 TRBJ2-5 TRBV7-9 once TGTGCCAGCAGCTTAGCGGGGACTAGCGGACGGCAAGAGACCCAGTACTTC CASSLAGTSGRQETQYF
- TRBJ2-7 TRBV6-5 once TGTGCCAGCAGTTCCACAGCCAGGGGCGAGCAGTACTTC CASSSTARGEQYF
- TRBJ1-2 TRBV9 - TGTGCCAGCAGCCCCACCGTCGGAGCTAACTATGGCTACACCTTC CASSPTVGANYGYTF
TRBD1 TRBJ1-6 TRBV6-6 once TGTGCCAGCAAGACCCAGGGGGAGTATAATTCACCCCTCCACTTT CASKTQGEYNSPLHF
- TRBJ2-1 TRBV23-1 - TGCGCCAGCCGGGTCTACAATGAGCAGTTCTTC CASRVYNEQFF
- TRBJ1-2 TRBV7-9 - TGTGCCAGCAGCTTAAGAGGGGAGAACTATGGCTACACCTTC CASSLRGENYGYTF
TRBD1 TRBJ1-2 TRBV29-1 - TGCAGCACTTGGCGGGACAGGGGGCCCGATGGCTACACCTTC CSTWRDRGPDGYTF
- TRBJ1-1 TRBV29-1 - TGCAGCGCTGCCCGGTCAGTGGGACCGAACACTGAAGCTTTCTTT CSAARSVGPNTEAFF
- TRBJ2-7 TRBV28 - TGTGCCAGCAGCGGTCTTTACGAGCAGTACTTC CASSGLYEQYF
- TRBJ2-2 TRBV9 - TGTGCCAGCAGCGTAGTTACCGGGGAGCTGTTTTTT CASSVVTGELFF
TRBD2 TRBJ2-3 TRBV18 - TGTGCCAGCTCACCACTCCCTAGCGGGTCGTCCACAGATACGCAGTATTTT CASSPLPSGSSTDTQYF
- TRBJ1-5 TRBV30 - TGTGCCTGGAGTACCGCGACGGGGGTGGGCAATCAGCCCCAGCATTTT CAWSTATGVGNQPQHF
- TRBJ1-5 TRBV18 - TGTGCCCGCGGGGGGGCGGGTCAGCCCCAGCATTTT CARGGAGQPQHF
TRBD2 TRBJ2-1 TRBV7-2 many TGTGCCAGCAGCTTAGGGCCTAGCGGGGGGTCAACGGGCAATGAGCAGTTCTTC CASSLGPSGGSTGNEQFF
- TRBJ1-1 TRBV30 few TGTGCCTGGAGCCGGACAAAGGGAATATCTTTCTTT CAWSRTKGISFF
- TRBJ2-7 TRBV29-1 few TGCAGCGTTGAAGATGTGGCAGTGGGGGCCTACGAGCAGTACTTC CSVEDVAVGAYEQYF
- TRBJ2-6 TRBV5-5 - TGTGCCAGCAGCCAGTTCTCTGGGGCCAACGTCCTGACTTTC CASSQFSGANVLTF
- TRBJ1-1 TRBV7-9 - TGTGCCAGCAGCTTAGTAGGGGATGAAGCTTTCTTT CASSLVGDEAFF
- TRBJ2-2 TRBV6-5 - TGTGCCAGCAGTTCTCGGACCCCACTGGACACCGGGGAGCTGTTTTTT CASSSRTPLDTGELFF
- TRBJ2-3 TRBV19 few TGTGCCAGTAGTATTGTCCTAGCCACAGATACGCAGTATTTT CASSIVLATDTQYF
TRBD2 TRBJ2-3 TRBV6-5 few TGTGCCAGCAGTTACCGGGGAGGGACAGATACGCAGTATTTT CASSYRGGTDTQYF
- TRBJ1-5 TRBV30 many TGTGCCTGGAGTTTAACGGGCAATCAGCCCCAGCATTTT CAWSLTGNQPQHF
- TRBJ1-1 TRBV29-1 - TGCAGCGTTCCATCTGCAGTCGGGGGACTGAACACTGAAGCTTTCTTT CSVPSAVGGLNTEAFF